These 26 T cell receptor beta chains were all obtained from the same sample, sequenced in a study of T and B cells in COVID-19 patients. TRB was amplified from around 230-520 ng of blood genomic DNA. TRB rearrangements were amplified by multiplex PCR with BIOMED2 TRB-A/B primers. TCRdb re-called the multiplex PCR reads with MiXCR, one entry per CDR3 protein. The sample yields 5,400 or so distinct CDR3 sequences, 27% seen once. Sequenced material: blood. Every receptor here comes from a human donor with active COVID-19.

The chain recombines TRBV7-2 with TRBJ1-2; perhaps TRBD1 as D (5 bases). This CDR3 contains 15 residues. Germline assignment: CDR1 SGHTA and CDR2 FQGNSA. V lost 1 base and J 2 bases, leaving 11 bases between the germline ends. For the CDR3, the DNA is TGTGCCAGCAGCTTAGTGCTCAGGGAGAACTATGGCTACACCTTC. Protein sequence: CASSLVLRENYGYTF.

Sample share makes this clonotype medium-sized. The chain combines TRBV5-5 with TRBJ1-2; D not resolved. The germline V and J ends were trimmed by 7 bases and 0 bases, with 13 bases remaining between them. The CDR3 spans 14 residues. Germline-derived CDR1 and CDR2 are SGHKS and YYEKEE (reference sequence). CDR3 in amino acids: CASALQPSNYGYTF. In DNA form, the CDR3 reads TGTGCCAGCGCCCTGCAACCATCTAACTATGGCTACACCTTC.

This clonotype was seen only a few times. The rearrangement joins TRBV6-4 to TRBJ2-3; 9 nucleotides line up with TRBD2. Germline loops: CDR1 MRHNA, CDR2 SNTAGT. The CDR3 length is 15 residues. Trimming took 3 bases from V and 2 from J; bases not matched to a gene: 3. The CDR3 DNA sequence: TGTGCCAGCAGTGAAGGCGGGAGGGCCACAGATACGCAGTATTTT. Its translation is CASSEGGRATDTQYF.

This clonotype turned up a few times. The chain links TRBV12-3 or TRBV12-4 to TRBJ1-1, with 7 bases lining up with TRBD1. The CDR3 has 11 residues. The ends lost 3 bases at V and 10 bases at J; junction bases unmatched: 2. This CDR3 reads CASSFDRAAFF. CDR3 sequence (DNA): TGTGCCAGCAGTTTTGACAGGGCAGCTTTCTTT.

CDR3 in amino acids: CSARGQAGAPWNEQFF. CDR3 in DNA: TGCAGTGCTAGGGGCCAAGCGGGAGCGCCCTGGAATGAGCAGTTCTTC. The V gene is TRBV20-1, the J gene TRBJ2-1, with 8 bases that match TRBD2. Germline V gene sequence: CDR1 DFQATT, CDR2 SNEGSKA (reference sequence). The CDR3 runs to 16 residues. With 3 bases clipped from V and 7 bases from J, the junction kept 14 bases outside the gene matches.

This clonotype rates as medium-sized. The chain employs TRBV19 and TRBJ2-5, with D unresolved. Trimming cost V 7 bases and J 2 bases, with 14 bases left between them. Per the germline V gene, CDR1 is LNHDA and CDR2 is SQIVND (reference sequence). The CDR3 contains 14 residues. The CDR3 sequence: CASKQRSSQETQYF. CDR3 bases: TGTGCCAGTAAACAGCGCTCGTCGCAAGAGACCCAGTACTTC.

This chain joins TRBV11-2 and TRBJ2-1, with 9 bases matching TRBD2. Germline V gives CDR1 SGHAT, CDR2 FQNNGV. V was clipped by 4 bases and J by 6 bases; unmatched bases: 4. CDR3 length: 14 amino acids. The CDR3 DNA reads TGTGCCAGCAGCTCCCCGACTAGCGGCAATGAGCAGTTCTTC. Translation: CASSSPTSGNEQFF.

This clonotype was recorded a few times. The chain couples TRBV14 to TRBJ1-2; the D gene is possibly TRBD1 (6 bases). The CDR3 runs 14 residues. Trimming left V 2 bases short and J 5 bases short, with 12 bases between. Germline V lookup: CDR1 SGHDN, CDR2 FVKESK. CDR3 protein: CASSQTGLGYGYTF. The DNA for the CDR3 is TGTGCCAGCAGCCAAACAGGGCTCGGGTATGGCTACACCTTC. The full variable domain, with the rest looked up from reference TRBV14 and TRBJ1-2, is EAGVTQFPSHSVIEKGQTVTLRCDPISGHDNLYWYRRVMGKEIKFLLHFVKESKQDESGMPNNRFLAERTGGTYSTLKVQPAELEDSGVYFCASSQTGLGYGYTFGSGTRLTVV.

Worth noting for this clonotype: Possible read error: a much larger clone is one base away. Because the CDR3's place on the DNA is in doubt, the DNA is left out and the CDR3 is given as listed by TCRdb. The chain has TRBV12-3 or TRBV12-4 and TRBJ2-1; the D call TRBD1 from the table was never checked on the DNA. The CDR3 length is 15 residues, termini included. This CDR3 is CASSSSGRIYNEQFF.

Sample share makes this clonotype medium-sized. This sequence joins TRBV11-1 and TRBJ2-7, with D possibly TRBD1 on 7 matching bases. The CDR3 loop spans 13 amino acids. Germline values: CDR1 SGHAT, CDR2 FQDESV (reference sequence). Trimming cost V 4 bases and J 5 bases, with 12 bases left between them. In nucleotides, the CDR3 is TGTGCCAGCAGCTGGCAGGGGGAGGACGAGCAGTACTTC. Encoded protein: CASSWQGEDEQYF. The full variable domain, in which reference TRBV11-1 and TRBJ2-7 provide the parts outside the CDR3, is EAEVAQSPRYKITEKSQAVAFWCDPISGHATLYWYRQILGQGPELLVQFQDESVVDDSQLPKDRFSAERLKGVDSTLKIQPAELGDSAMYLCASSWQGEDEQYFGPGTRLTVT.

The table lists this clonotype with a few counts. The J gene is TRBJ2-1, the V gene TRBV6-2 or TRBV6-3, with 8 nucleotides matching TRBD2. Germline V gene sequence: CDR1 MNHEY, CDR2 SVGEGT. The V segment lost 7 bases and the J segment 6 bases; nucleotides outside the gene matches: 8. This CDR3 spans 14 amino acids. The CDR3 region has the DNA TGTGCCAGCAAGGACGGGACTAGTGTCAATGAGCAGTTCTTC. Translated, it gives CASKDGTSVNEQFF.

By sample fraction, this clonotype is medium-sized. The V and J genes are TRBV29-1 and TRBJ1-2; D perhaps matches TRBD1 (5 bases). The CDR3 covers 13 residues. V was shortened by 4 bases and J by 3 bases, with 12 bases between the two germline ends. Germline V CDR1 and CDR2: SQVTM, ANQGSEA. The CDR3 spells CSVAVRVDYGYTF. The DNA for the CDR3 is TGCAGCGTTGCAGTCAGGGTAGACTATGGCTACACCTTC.

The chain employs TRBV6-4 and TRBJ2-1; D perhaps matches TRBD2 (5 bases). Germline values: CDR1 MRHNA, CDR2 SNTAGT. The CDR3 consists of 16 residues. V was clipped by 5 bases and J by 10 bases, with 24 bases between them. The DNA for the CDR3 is TGTGCCAGCAGTTACCCTAGTCGGCTAGCTGCCCGCGAGCAGTTCTTC. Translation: CASSYPSRLAAREQFF.

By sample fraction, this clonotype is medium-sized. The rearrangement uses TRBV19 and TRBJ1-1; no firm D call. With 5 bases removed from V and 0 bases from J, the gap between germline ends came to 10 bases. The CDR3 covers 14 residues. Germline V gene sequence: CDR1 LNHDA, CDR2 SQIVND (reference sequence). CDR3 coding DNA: TGTGCCAGTAGTTGGGGTCGAATGAACACTGAAGCTTTCTTT. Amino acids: CASSWGRMNTEAFF.

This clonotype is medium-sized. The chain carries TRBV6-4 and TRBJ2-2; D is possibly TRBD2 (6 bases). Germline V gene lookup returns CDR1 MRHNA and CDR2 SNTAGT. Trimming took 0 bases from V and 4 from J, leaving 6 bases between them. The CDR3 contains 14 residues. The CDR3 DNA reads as TGTGCCAGCAGTGACTCGACTAGCACCGGGGAGCTGTTTTTT. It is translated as CASSDSTSTGELFF.

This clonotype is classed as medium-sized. DNA of the CDR3: TGCAGCGGCTCGGAGGGCTCCTACGAGCAGTACTTC. Its translation is CSGSEGSYEQYF. The chain couples TRBV29-1 to TRBJ2-7; D perhaps matches TRBD2 (6 bases). Germline CDR1 SQVTM, CDR2 ANQGSEA. The CDR3 loop spans 12 amino acids. Between the trimmed V and J ends, which lost 7 bases and 0 bases, there was a span of 10 bases.

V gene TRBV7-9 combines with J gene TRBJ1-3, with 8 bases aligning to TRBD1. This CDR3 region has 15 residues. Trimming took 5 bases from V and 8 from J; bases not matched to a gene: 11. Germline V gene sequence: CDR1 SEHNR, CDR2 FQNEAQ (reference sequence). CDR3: CASSSTGQGRYTIYF. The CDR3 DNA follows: TGTGCCAGCAGCAGCACCGGACAGGGAAGGTACACCATATATTTT.

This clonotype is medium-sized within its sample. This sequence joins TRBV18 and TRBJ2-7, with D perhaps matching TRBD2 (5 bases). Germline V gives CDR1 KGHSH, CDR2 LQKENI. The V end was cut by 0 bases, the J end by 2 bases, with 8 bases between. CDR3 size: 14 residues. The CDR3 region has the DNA TGTGCCAGCTCACCACCTCGGGGTACCTACGAGCAGTACTTC. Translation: CASSPPRGTYEQYF.

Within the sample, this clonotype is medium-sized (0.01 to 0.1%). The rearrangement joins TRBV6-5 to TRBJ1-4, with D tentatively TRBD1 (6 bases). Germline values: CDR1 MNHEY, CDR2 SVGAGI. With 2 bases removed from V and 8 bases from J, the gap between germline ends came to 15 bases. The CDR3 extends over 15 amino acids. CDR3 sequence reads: CASSYGGGPGEKLFF. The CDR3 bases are TGTGCCAGCAGTTACGGGGGGGGGCCCGGGGAAAAACTGTTTTTT.

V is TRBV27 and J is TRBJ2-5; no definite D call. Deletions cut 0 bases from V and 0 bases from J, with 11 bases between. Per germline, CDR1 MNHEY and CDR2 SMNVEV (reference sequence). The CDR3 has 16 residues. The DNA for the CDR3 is TGTGCCAGCAGTTTATCCCTTGGCATTGACCAAGAGACCCAGTACTTC. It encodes CASSLSLGIDQETQYF.

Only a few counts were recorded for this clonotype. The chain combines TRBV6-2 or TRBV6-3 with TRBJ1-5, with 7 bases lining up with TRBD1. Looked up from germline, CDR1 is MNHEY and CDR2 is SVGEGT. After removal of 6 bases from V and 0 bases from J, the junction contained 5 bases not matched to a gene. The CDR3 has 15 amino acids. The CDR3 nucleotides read TGTGCCAGCAGGGCAGGGGGAAATAGCAATCAGCCCCAGCATTTT. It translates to CASRAGGNSNQPQHF.

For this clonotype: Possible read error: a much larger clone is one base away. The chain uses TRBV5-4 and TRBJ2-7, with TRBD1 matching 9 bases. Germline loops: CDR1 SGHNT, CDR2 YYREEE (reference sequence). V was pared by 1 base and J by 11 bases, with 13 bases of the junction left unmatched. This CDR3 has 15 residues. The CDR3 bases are TGTGCCAGCAGCTTGCCGGGACAGGGTCCGCGTGTGGAGTACTTC. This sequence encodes CASSLPGQGPRVEYF.

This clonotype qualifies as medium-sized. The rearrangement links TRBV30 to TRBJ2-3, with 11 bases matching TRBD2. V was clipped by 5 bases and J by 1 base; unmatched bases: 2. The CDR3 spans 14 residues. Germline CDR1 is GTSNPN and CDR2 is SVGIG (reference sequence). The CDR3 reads CAWGLAGRTDTQYF. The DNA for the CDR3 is TGTGCCTGGGGACTAGCGGGCCGCACAGATACGCAGTATTTT.

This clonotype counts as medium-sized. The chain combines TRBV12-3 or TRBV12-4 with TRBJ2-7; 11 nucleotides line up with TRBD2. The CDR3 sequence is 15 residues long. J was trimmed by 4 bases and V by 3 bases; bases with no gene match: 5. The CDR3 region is CASSFTSGSWYEQYF. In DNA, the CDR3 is TGTGCCAGCAGTTTCACTAGCGGGAGTTGGTACGAGCAGTACTTC.

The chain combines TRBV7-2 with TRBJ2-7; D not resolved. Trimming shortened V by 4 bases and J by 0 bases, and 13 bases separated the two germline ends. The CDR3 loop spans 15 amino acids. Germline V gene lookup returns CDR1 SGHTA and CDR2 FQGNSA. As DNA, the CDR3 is TGTGCCAGCAGCTACACCCGGACGGTCTCCTACGAGCAGTACTTC. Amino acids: CASSYTRTVSYEQYF.

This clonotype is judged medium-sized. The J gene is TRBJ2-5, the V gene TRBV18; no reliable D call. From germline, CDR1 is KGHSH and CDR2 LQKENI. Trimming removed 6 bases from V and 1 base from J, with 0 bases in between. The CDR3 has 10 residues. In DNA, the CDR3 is TGTGCCAGCTCCCAAGAGACCCAGTACTTC. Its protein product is CASSQETQYF.